Presented here are 13 T cell receptor beta chains from one specimen sequenced in a study of T cell responses to AZD1222 COVID-19 vaccine. TCRdb's table, derived via immunoSEQ multiplex PCR, lists solely in-frame clones and lacks some. The repertoire holds 140,000 to 150,000 clones, with approximately 91% as singletons. Sample: peripheral blood, taken 28 days after the second AZD1222 dose. Source of these receptors: an adult who received the AZD1222 COVID-19 vaccine.

This clone was recorded a few times. V is TRBV4-1 and J is TRBJ1-6, with unresolved D. V lost 0 bases and J 11 bases, leaving 14 bases between the germline ends. Germline V lookup: CDR1 MGHRA, CDR2 YSYEKL. The CDR3 loop spans 15 amino acids. CDR3 nucleotide sequence: TGCGCCAGCAGCCAAGATTGGAGAGTTGGAGCACCCCTCCACTTT. As protein: CASSQDWRVGAPLHF.

V is TRBV20-1 and J is TRBJ2-5, with D possibly TRBD2 on 5 matching bases. Germline V CDR1 and CDR2: DFQATT, SNEGSKA (reference sequence). With 3 bases removed from V and 1 base from J, the gap between germline ends came to 12 bases. The CDR3 runs 14 residues. CDR3 residues: CSASDEGFQETQYF. As DNA, the CDR3 is TGCAGTGCTAGTGATGAGGGCTTCCAAGAGACCCAGTACTTC.

The chain employs TRBV5-1 and TRBJ2-7, with TRBD2 matching 7 bases. This CDR3 has 14 amino acids. Germline trimming cut 0 bases from V and 4 bases from J; bases unmatched to any gene: 4. The germline gives CDR1 SGHRS, CDR2 YFSETQ. In DNA, the CDR3 is TGCGCCAGCAGCTTGGAACTAGCGACTTACGAGCAGTACTTC. Translating gives CASSLELATYEQYF.

The gene calls are TRBV11-3 and TRBJ2-1; D perhaps matches TRBD2 (6 bases). Trimming left V 3 bases short and J 9 bases short, with 21 bases between. CDR3 length equals 16 residues. CDR1 is SGHNT, CDR2 YENEEA, per germline. CDR3 nucleotides: TGTGCCAGCAGCTTTAGATCGGCACGGGGGAACGGTGAGCAGTTCTTC. Amino acids: CASSFRSARGNGEQFF.

The rearrangement links TRBV5-4 to TRBJ2-1, with D possibly TRBD2 on 5 matching bases. The length of the CDR3 is 13 residues. The germline CDR1 and CDR2 sequences are SGHNT and YYREEE (reference sequence). With 1 base removed from V and 5 bases from J, the gap between germline ends came to 7 bases. CDR3 in DNA: TGTGCCAGCAGCTTGACGGGGAACAATGAGCAGTTCTTC. This codes for CASSLTGNNEQFF.

This chain connects TRBV7-3 to TRBJ2-1; 12 nucleotides match TRBD1. Germline V gene data show CDR1 as SGHTA and CDR2 as FQGTGA. This CDR3 has 16 amino acids. Losses at the gene ends were 5 bases for V and 10 bases for J; bases not matched to a gene: 12. CDR3: CASSPTAGQGAWEQFF. DNA of the CDR3: TGTGCCAGCAGCCCCACGGCGGGACAGGGGGCCTGGGAGCAGTTCTTC.

The J gene is TRBJ2-6, the V gene TRBV9; a possible D gene is TRBD1 (6 bases). This CDR3 region has 13 residues. Germline V gene data show CDR1 as SGDLS and CDR2 as YYNGEE. The V gene lost 2 bases and the J gene lost 12 bases, with 12 bases spanning the gap. The CDR3 is CASSVQGSGVLTF. CDR3 in DNA: TGTGCCAGCAGCGTGCAGGGGAGTGGCGTCCTGACTTTC.

The chain carries TRBV30 and TRBJ1-5; 9 bases are a match to TRBD1. The ends lost 0 bases at V and 4 bases at J; junction bases unmatched: 4. Germline V gene data show CDR1 as GTSNPN and CDR2 as SVGIG (reference sequence). The CDR3 loop spans 15 amino acids. This CDR3 is CAWSVGQGINQPQHF. CDR3 in DNA: TGTGCCTGGAGTGTCGGACAGGGGATTAATCAGCCCCAGCATTTT.

This chain uses TRBV9 with TRBJ2-1, with D maybe TRBD2 (5 bases). This CDR3 comprises 16 residues. The germline V gene encodes CDR1 SGDLS and CDR2 YYNGEE. The V and J ends lost 3 bases and 8 bases respectively, with 21 bases between them. In DNA, the CDR3 is TGTGCCAGCAGCGCCATGGTGGGAGCAGGTTGGGATGAGCAGTTCTTC. As protein: CASSAMVGAGWDEQFF.

The chain links TRBV5-1 to TRBJ1-4; 10 bases agree with TRBD1. From germline, CDR1 is SGHRS and CDR2 YFSETQ. The CDR3 totals 14 residues. The trim removed 5 bases at V and 7 bases at J, leaving 5 bases unmatched. CDR3 DNA: TGCGCCAGCAGGCCCGGGACAGGGGTTGAAAAACTGTTTTTT. Encoded protein: CASRPGTGVEKLFF.

CDR3 DNA: TGCGCCAGCAGCCGCGGAGGGGTAGAGACCCAGTACTTC. It codes for CASSRGGVETQYF. The V and J genes are TRBV5-1 and TRBJ2-5, with D perhaps TRBD2 (6 bases). With 4 bases removed from V and 4 bases from J, the gap between germline ends came to 11 bases. This CDR3 contains 13 residues. The V gene's germline CDR1 is SGHRS and CDR2 YFSETQ.

The rearrangement joins TRBV7-4 to TRBJ2-2, with D maybe TRBD1 (5 bases). CDR1 is SGHVT and CDR2 is SQSDAQ in the germline V gene. Trimming removed 2 bases at V and 0 bases at J, with 13 bases between. The CDR3 is 17 residues long. The CDR3 protein is CASSLRWGSTNTGELFF. Here the CDR3 DNA reads TGTGCCAGCAGCTTACGGTGGGGCAGCACGAACACCGGGGAGCTGTTTTTT.

The gene calls are TRBV9 and TRBJ1-1; 7 bases map to TRBD1. CDR3 length: 16 amino acids. Losses at the gene ends were 0 bases for V and 7 bases for J; bases not matched to a gene: 12. Germline V gene lookup returns CDR1 SGDLS and CDR2 YYNGEE. The CDR3 nucleotides read TGTGCCAGCAGCGTAGTCCCCACAGGGGAGGAGGATGAAGCTTTCTTT. Its protein product is CASSVVPTGEEDEAFF.